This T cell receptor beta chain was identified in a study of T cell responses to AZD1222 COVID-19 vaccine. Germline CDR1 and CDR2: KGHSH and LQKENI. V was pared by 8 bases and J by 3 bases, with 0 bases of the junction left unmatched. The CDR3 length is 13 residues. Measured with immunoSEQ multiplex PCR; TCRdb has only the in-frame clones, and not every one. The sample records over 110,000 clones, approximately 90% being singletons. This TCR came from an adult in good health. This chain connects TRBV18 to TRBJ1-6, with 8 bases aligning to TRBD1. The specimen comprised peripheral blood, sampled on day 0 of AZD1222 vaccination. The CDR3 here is CASTGGYNSPLHF. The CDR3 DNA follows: TGTGCCAGCACAGGGGGCTATAATTCACCCCTCCACTTT.